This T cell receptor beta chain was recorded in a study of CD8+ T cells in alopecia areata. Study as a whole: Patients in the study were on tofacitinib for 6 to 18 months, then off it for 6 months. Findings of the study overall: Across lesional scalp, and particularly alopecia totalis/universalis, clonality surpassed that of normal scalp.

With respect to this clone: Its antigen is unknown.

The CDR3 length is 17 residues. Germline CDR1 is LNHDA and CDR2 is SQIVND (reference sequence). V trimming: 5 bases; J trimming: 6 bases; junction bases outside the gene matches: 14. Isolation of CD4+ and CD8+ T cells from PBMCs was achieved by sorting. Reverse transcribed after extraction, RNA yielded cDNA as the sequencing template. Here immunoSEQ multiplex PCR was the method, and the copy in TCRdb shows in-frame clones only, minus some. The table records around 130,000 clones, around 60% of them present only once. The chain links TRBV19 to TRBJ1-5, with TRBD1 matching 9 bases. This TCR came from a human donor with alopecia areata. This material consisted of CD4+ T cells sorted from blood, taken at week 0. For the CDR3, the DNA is TGTGCCAGTAGTCACGTCTCCGGGACAGGGTTTGGTCAGCCCCAGCATTTT. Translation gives CASSHVSGTGFGQPQHF.